This is a list of T cell receptor beta chains from one sample in a study of blood T cells in healthy people across ages. TCRdb recomputed calls from the 5' RACE reads with MiXCR, one row per CDR3 protein. In the table there are 580,000 or so distinct CDR3 sequences, around 48% of which are singletons. The specimen sequenced was blood. These receptors were obtained from a man at least 80 years old in good health. Each CDR3 is given with its conserved first and last residue. A D gene is named only where the DNA matches it firmly. The size field is filled for only some rows; it gives once, few, many or a size class.

>NA|TRBJ2-3|TRBV12-3/TRBV12-4|NA
CVSSGTSGYTDTQYF
TGTGTCAGCAGTGGGACCAGCGGGTACACAGATACGCAGTATTTT
>TRBD2|TRBJ2-7|TRBV10-3|NA
CTITPGLAGGYEQYF
TGTACCATCACCCCGGGACTAGCGGGAGGGTACGAGCAGTACTTC
>NA|TRBJ2-7|TRBV20-1|NA
CSAIVGGSYEQYF
TGCAGTGCTATTGTAGGCGGCTCCTACGAGCAGTACTTC
>TRBD2|TRBJ2-3|TRBV5-1|few
CASSLALGAGGSDTQYF
TGCGCCAGCAGCTTGGCGCTTGGAGCGGGGGGTTCAGATACGCAGTATTTT
>NA|TRBJ1-1|TRBV7-9|NA
CASSFPGQEAFF
TGTGCCAGCAGCTTCCCCGGACAAGAAGCTTTCTTT
>TRBD1|TRBJ2-1|TRBV7-9|NA
CASSLEGGTGGFELFF
TGTGCCAGCAGCTTAGAGGGTGGGACAGGGGGCTTCGAGCTGTTCTTC
>NA|TRBJ2-2|TRBV7-2|NA
CASRRDHGLSGELFF
TGTGCCAGCAGGCGGGACCACGGGCTTTCCGGGGAGCTGTTTTTT
>NA|TRBJ2-7|TRBV6-6|many
CASSAQPSYEQYF
TGTGCCAGCAGTGCACAGCCTTCCTACGAGCAGTACTTC
>TRBD2|TRBJ2-1|TRBV7-2|NA
CASSAGGPVNRYYNEQFF
TGTGCCAGCAGCGCGGGGGGCCCCGTTAATCGCTACTACAATGAGCAGTTCTTC
>NA|TRBJ2-1|TRBV20-1|many
CSASGRLRNEQFF
TGCAGTGCTAGCGGTCGGTTAAGGAATGAGCAGTTCTTC
>NA|TRBJ2-3|TRBV9|few
CASSVVPSGDTQYF
TGTGCCAGCAGCGTAGTACCCTCTGGAGATACGCAGTATTTT
>TRBD1|TRBJ1-2|TRBV5-5|few
CASSPPYPGTGSANGYTF
TGTGCCAGCAGCCCTCCATATCCCGGGACAGGGAGCGCTAATGGCTACACCTTC
>TRBD1|TRBJ2-7|TRBV7-2|few
CASSWDRFTYEQYF
TGTGCCAGCAGCTGGGACAGGTTTACCTACGAGCAGTACTTC
>NA|TRBJ2-3|TRBV20-1|NA
CSARDSWGAPDTQYF
TGCAGTGCTAGAGATAGCTGGGGGGCTCCAGATACGCAGTATTTT
>NA|TRBJ2-1|TRBV15|NA
CATSRGGQGSYNEQFF
TGTGCCACCAGCAGAGGAGGGCAGGGGTCCTACAATGAGCAGTTCTTC
>TRBD1|TRBJ1-5|TRBV6-2/TRBV6-3|NA
CASSYGPGQGTYSNQPQHF
TGTGCCAGCAGTTACGGACCGGGACAGGGGACCTATAGCAATCAGCCCCAGCATTTT
>NA|TRBJ2-5|TRBV24-1|few
CATSDPRAGVETQYF
TGTGCCACCAGTGACCCTCGCGCAGGGGTTGAGACCCAGTACTTC
>NA|TRBJ1-1|TRBV7-9|NA
CASRDGPTEAFF
TGTGCCAGCAGGGATGGACCGACTGAAGCTTTCTTT
>NA|TRBJ2-7|TRBV15|NA
CATSRRRGSYEQYF
TGTGCCACCAGCAGGCGCCGGGGGTCCTACGAGCAGTACTTC
>NA|TRBJ2-2|TRBV6-5|NA
CVSSTGFGELFF
TGTGTCAGCAGCACAGGGTTCGGGGAGCTGTTTTTT
>NA|TRBJ2-5|TRBV20-1|NA
CSANRGGETQYF
TGCAGTGCGAACAGGGGAGGCGAGACCCAGTACTTC
>TRBD2|TRBJ2-1|TRBV28|NA
CASSRPGAGGYNEQFF
TGTGCCAGCAGCCGCCCGGGTGCGGGGGGATACAATGAGCAGTTCTTC
>NA|TRBJ2-1|TRBV12-3/TRBV12-4|few
CASNDPSTYNEQFF
TGTGCCAGCAATGACCCCTCTACTTACAATGAGCAGTTCTTC
>NA|TRBJ2-3|TRBV20-1|NA
CSASELGRSTDTQYF
TGCAGTGCTAGCGAGTTAGGGAGGAGCACAGATACGCAGTATTTT
>NA|TRBJ1-1|TRBV7-2|few
CASSLGAANTEAFF
TGTGCCAGCAGCTTAGGGGCAGCGAACACTGAAGCTTTCTTT
>NA|TRBJ2-1|TRBV6-2/TRBV6-3|few
CASTQSYNEQFF
TGTGCCAGCACCCAATCCTACAATGAGCAGTTCTTC
>TRBD2|TRBJ2-5|TRBV25-1|NA
CASSFWAGLVKTQYF
TGTGCCAGCAGTTTTTGGGCCGGACTAGTAAAGACCCAGTACTTC
>NA|TRBJ2-7|TRBV11-2|NA
CASSLDGGSYNEQYF
TGTGCCAGCAGCCTAGACGGGGGCTCCTACAATGAGCAGTACTTC
>TRBD2|TRBJ2-7|TRBV7-2|NA
CASSLGSSGSFYEQYF
TGTGCCAGCAGCTTGGGGTCTAGCGGGAGCTTCTACGAGCAGTACTTC
>NA|TRBJ1-2|TRBV2|NA
CASSENGAEYGYTF
TGTGCCAGCAGTGAAAACGGGGCGGAGTATGGCTACACCTTC
>NA|TRBJ2-1|TRBV7-8|few
CASSSQSGQGHNEQFF
TGTGCCAGCAGCTCCCAGAGCGGGCAGGGCCACAATGAGCAGTTCTTC
>TRBD2|TRBJ2-1|TRBV20-1|NA
CSATGTSGTVYNEQFF
TGCAGTGCTACCGGGACTAGCGGGACGGTCTACAATGAGCAGTTCTTC
>NA|TRBJ2-3|TRBV20-1|NA
CSATGPWPGRGDTQYF
TGCAGTGCTACGGGACCTTGGCCCGGGCGCGGAGATACGCAGTATTTT
>NA|TRBJ1-1|TRBV12-3/TRBV12-4|many
CASSRGQNTEAFF
TGTGCCAGCAGCCGAGGACAGAACACTGAAGCTTTCTTT
>NA|TRBJ2-4|TRBV5-4|NA
CASSLAVGGAKNIQYF
TGTGCCAGCAGCTTGGCCGTGGGGGGAGCCAAAAACATTCAGTACTTC
>TRBD1|TRBJ2-1|TRBV27|few
CASSDRGDNEQFF
TGTGCCAGCAGCGACAGGGGCGACAATGAGCAGTTCTTC
>NA|TRBJ1-2|TRBV7-2|NA
CASSLASVGRGGYTF
TGTGCCAGCAGCTTAGCATCCGTAGGGAGGGGTGGCTACACCTTC
>TRBD2|TRBJ2-3|TRBV20-1|few
CSAPGGRVSDTQYF
TGCAGTGCTCCGGGGGGGAGAGTTTCAGATACGCAGTATTTT
>NA|TRBJ2-2|TRBV6-6|NA
CASKTGEGTGELFF
TGTGCCAGCAAGACAGGGGAGGGGACCGGGGAGCTGTTTTTT
>TRBD1|TRBJ1-1|TRBV12-3/TRBV12-4|NA
CASSRDSHTEAFF
TGTGCCAGCAGTCGGGACAGCCACACTGAAGCTTTCTTT
>NA|TRBJ2-5|TRBV10-3|NA
CATGEGETQYF
TGTGCCACAGGGGAAGGAGAGACCCAGTACTTC
>NA|TRBJ2-5|TRBV2|NA
CASSDGGSLGETQYF
TGTGCCAGCAGTGATGGGGGGAGCCTCGGGGAGACCCAGTACTTC
>NA|TRBJ2-1|TRBV9|NA
CASSVAVSSYNEQFF
TGTGCCAGCAGCGTAGCGGTATCCTCCTACAATGAGCAGTTCTTC